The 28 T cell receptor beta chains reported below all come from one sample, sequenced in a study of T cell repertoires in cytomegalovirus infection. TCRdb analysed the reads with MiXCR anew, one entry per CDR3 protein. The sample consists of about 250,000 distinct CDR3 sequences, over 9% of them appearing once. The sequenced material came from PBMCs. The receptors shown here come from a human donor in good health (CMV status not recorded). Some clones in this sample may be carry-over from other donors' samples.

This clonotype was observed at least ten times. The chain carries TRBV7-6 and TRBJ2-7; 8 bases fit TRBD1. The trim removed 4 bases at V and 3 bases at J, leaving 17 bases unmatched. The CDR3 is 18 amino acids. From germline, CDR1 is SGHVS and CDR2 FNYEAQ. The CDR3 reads CASSWGPQGTGVFYEQYF. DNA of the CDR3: TGTGCCAGCAGCTGGGGGCCCCAGGGGACAGGAGTTTTCTACGAGCAGTACTTC.

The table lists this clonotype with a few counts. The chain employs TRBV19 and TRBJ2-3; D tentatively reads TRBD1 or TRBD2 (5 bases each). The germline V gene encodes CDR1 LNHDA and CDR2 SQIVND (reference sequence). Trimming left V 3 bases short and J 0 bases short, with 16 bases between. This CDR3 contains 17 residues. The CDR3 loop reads CASSIAPRGGSTDTQYF. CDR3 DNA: TGTGCCAGTAGTATCGCCCCTCGGGGCGGGAGCACAGATACGCAGTATTTT.

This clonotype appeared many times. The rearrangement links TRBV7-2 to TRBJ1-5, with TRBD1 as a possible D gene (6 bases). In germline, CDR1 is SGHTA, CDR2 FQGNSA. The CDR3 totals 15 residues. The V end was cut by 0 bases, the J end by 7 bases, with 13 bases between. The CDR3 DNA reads TGTGCCAGCAGCTTAGCCGCGGGGGCCCAACAGCCCCAGCATTTT. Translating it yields CASSLAAGAQQPQHF.

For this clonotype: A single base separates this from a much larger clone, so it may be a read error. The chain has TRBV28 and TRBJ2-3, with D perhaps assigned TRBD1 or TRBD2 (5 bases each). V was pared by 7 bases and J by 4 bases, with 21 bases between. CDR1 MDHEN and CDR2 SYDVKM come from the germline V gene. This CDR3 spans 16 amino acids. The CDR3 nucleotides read TGTGCCAGCATTTTGAGGCGTGGGGGAGTCGCAGATACGCAGTATTTT. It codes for CASILRRGGVADTQYF.

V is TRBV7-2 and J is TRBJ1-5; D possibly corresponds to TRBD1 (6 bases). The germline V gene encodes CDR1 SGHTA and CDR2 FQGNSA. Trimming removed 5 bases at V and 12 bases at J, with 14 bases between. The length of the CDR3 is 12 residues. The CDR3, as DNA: TGTGCCAGCAGCCCCCTTGGGGGCAACCAGCATTTT. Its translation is CASSPLGGNQHF.

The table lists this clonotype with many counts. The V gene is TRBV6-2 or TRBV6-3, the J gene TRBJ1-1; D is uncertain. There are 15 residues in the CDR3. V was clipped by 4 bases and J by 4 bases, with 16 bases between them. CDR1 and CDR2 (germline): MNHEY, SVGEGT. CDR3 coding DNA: TGTGCCAGCAGTTCCTCGAGAGTCCTTGGCACTGAAGCTTTCTTT. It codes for CASSSSRVLGTEAFF.

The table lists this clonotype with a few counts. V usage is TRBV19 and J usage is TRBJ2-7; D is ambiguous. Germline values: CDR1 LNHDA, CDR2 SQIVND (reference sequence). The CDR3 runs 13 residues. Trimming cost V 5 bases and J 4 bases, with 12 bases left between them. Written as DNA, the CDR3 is TGTGCCAGTAGTCCGCACAGTGGGTACGAGCAGTACTTC. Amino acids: CASSPHSGYEQYF.

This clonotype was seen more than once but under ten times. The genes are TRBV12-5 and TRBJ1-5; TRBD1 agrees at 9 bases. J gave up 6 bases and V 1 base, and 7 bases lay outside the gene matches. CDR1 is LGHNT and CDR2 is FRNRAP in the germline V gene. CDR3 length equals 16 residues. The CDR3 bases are TGTGCTAGTGGTTTGGGATCCGGGACAGGGATTCAGCCCCAGCATTTT. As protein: CASGLGSGTGIQPQHF.

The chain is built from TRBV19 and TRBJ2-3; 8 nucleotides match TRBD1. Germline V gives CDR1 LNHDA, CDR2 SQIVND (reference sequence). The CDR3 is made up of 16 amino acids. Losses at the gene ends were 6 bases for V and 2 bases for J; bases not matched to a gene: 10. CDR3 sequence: CASRSKTGANTDTQYF. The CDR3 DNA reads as TGTGCCAGTAGGAGCAAGACAGGGGCGAACACAGATACGCAGTATTTT.

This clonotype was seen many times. CDR3 in amino acids: CSARDDGLSGNTIYF. CDR3 in DNA: TGCAGTGCTAGAGACGACGGCCTCTCTGGAAACACCATATATTTT. The chain carries TRBV20-1 and TRBJ1-3; D remains ambiguous. The CDR3 runs to 15 residues. Germline V gene lookup returns CDR1 DFQATT and CDR2 SNEGSKA (reference sequence). V lost 0 bases and J lost 0, with 9 bases in between.

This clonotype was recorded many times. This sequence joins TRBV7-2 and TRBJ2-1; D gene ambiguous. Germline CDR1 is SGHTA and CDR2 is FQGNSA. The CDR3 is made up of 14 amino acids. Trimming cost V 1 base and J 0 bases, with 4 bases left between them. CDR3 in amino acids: CASSLGPSYNEQFF. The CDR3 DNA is TGTGCCAGCAGCTTAGGTCCCTCCTACAATGAGCAGTTCTTC.

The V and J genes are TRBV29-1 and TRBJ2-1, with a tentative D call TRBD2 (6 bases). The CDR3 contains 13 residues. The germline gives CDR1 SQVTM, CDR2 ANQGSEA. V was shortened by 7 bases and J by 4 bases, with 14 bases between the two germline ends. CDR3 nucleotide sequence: TGCAGCGCCCAGACGAGCGGGTACAATGAGCAGTTCTTC. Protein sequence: CSAQTSGYNEQFF.

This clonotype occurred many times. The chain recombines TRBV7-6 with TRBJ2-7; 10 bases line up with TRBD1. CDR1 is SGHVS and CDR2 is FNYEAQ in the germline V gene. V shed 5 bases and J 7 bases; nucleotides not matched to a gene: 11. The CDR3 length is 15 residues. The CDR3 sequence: CASSPGTGVPGEQYF. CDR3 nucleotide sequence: TGTGCCAGCAGCCCCGGGACAGGGGTGCCCGGGGAGCAGTACTTC.

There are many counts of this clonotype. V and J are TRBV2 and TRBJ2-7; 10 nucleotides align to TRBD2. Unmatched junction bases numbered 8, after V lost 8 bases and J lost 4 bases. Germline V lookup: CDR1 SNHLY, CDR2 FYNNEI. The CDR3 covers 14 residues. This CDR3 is CASSGLAETYEQYF. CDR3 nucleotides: TGTGCCAGCTCAGGACTAGCGGAGACGTACGAGCAGTACTTC.

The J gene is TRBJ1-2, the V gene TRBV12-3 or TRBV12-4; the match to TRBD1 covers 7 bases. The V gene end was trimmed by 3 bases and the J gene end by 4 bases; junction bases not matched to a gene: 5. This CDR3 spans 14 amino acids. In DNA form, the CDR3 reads TGTGCCAGCAGTTTTTCAACAGGGGTCTATGGCTACACCTTC. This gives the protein CASSFSTGVYGYTF.

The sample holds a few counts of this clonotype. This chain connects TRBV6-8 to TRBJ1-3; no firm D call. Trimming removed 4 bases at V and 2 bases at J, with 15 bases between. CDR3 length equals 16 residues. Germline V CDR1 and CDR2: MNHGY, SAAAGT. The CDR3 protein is CASSSRQELTGNTIYF. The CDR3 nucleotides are TGTGCCAGCAGTTCGAGGCAGGAACTCACTGGAAACACCATATATTTT.

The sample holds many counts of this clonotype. The CDR3 nucleotides are TGTGCCAGCAGCGAGACAGGGGCCCAGCCCCAGCATTTT. It is translated as CASSETGAQPQHF. V and J are TRBV7-2 and TRBJ1-5; 8 bases agree with TRBD1. Germline values: CDR1 SGHTA, CDR2 FQGNSA. The CDR3 loop spans 13 amino acids. V lost 5 bases and J lost 7; bases outside the gene matches: 4. The whole variable domain, filled in from reference TRBV7-2 and TRBJ1-5, reads GAGVSQSPSNKVTEKGKDVELRCDPISGHTALYWYRQSLGQGLEFLIYFQGNSAPDKSGLPSDRFSAERTGGSVSTLTIQRTQQEDSAVYLCASSETGAQPQHFGDGTRLSIL.

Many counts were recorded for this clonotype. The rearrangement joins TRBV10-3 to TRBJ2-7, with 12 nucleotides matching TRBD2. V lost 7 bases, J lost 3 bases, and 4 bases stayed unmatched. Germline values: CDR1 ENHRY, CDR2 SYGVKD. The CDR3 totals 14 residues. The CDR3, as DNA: TGTGCCATCAATCCGGGACTAGCGGGCTACGAGCAGTACTTC. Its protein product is CAINPGLAGYEQYF.

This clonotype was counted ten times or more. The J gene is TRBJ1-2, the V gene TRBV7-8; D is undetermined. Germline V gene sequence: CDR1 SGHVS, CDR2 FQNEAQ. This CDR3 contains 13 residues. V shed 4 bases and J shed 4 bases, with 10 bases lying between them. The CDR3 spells CASSSRTLYGYTF. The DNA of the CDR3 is TGTGCCAGCAGCTCCCGGACCCTCTATGGCTACACCTTC.

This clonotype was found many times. The chain's CDR3 is CASTTVSGHYEQYF. CDR3 nucleotides: TGTGCCAGCACCACGGTATCGGGCCATTACGAGCAGTACTTC. The chain employs TRBV7-2 and TRBJ2-7, with unresolved D. V was clipped by 7 bases and J by 4 bases, with 17 bases between them. CDR3 size: 14 residues. Germline assignment: CDR1 SGHTA and CDR2 FQGNSA. Variable domain in full (rest from reference TRBV7-2 and TRBJ2-7): GAGVSQSPSNKVTEKGKDVELRCDPISGHTALYWYRQSLGQGLEFLIYFQGNSAPDKSGLPSDRFSAERTGGSVSTLTIQRTQQEDSAVYLCASTTVSGHYEQYFGPGTRLTVT.

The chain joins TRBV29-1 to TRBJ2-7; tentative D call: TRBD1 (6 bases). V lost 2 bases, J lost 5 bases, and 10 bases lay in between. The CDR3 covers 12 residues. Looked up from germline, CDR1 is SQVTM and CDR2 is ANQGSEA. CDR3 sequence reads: CSVEQGTDEQYF. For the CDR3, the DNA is TGCAGCGTTGAACAGGGGACCGACGAGCAGTACTTC.

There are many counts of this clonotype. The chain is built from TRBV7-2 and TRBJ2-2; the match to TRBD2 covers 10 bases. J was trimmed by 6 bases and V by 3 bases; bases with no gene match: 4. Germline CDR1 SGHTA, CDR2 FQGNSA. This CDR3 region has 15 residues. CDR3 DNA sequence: TGTGCCAGCAGCTTTGGGCTAGCGGGGGCCGGGGAGCTGTTTTTT. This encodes CASSFGLAGAGELFF.

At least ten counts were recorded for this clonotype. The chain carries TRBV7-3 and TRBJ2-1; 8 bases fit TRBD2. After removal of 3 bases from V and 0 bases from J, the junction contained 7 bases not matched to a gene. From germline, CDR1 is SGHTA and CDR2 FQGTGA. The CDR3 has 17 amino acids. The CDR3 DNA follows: TGTGCCAGCAGCTTCGAGGCGGGAGGCCGCTCCTACAATGAGCAGTTCTTC. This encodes CASSFEAGGRSYNEQFF.

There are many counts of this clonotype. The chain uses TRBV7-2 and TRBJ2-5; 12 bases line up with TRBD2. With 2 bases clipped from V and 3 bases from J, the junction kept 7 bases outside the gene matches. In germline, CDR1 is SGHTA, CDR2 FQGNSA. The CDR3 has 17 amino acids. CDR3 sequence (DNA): TGTGCCAGCAGCTTATACACGCTAGCGGGGGGGGAAGAGACCCAGTACTTC. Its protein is CASSLYTLAGGEETQYF. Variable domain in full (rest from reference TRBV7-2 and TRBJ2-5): GAGVSQSPSNKVTEKGKDVELRCDPISGHTALYWYRQSLGQGLEFLIYFQGNSAPDKSGLPSDRFSAERTGGSVSTLTIQRTQQEDSAVYLCASSLYTLAGGEETQYFGPGTRLLVL.

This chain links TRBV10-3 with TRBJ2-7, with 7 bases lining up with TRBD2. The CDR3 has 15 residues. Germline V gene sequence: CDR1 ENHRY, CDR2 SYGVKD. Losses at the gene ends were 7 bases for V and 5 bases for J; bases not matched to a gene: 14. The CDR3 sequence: CAINSKTGTIHEQYF. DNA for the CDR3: TGTGCCATCAACTCTAAAACCGGGACTATCCACGAGCAGTACTTC.

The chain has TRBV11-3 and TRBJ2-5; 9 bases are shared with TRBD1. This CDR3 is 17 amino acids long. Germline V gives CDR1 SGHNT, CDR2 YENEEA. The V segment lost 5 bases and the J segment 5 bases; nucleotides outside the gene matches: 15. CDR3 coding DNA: TGTGCCAGCAGCCCTGGGAGGGCCGGGACAGGGTACGAGACCCAGTACTTC. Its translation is CASSPGRAGTGYETQYF. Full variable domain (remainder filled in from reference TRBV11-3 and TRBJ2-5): EAGVVQSPRYKIIEKKQPVAFWCNPISGHNTLYWYLQNLGQGPELLIRYENEEAVDDSQLPKDRFSAERLKGVDSTLKIQPAELGDSAVYLCASSPGRAGTGYETQYFGPGTRLLVL.

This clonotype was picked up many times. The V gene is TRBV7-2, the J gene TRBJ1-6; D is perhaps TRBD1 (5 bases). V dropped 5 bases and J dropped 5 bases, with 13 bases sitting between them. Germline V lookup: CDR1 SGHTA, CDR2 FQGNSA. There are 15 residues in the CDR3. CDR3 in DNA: TGTGCCAGCAGCAGAGATAGGGGTGATAATTCACCCCTCCACTTT. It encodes CASSRDRGDNSPLHF. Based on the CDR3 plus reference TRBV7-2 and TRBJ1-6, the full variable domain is GAGVSQSPSNKVTEKGKDVELRCDPISGHTALYWYRQSLGQGLEFLIYFQGNSAPDKSGLPSDRFSAERTGGSVSTLTIQRTQQEDSAVYLCASSRDRGDNSPLHFGNGTRLTVT.

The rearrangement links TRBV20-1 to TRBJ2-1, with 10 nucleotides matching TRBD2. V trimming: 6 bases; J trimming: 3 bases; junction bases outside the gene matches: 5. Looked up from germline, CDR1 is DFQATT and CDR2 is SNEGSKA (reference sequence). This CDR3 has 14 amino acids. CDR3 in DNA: TGCAGTGCGCGGAGGACTAGCGGCTACAATGAGCAGTTCTTC. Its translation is CSARRTSGYNEQFF.